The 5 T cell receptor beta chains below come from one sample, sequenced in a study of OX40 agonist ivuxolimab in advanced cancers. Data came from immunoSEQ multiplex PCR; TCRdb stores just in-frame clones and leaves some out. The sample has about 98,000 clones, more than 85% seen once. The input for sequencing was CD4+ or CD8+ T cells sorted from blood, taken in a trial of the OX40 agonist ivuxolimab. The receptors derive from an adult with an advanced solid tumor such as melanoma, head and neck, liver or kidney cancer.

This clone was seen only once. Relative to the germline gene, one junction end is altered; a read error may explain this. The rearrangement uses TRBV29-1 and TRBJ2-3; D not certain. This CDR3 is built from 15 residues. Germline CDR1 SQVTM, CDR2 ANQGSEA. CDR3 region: CSVEVQPRSRDTQYF. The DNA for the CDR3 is TGCAGCGTTGAAGTTCAGCCTAGGAGCAGAGATACGCAGTATTTT.

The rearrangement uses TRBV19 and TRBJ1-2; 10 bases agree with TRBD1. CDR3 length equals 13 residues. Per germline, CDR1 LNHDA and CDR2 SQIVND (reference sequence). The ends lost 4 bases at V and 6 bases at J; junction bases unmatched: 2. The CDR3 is CASSRQGADGYTF. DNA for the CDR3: TGTGCCAGTAGTAGACAGGGGGCAGATGGCTACACCTTC.

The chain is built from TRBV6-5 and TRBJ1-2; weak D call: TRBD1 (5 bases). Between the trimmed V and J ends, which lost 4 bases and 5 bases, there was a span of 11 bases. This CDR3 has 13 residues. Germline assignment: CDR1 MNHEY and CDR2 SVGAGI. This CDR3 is CASSWGPKYGYTF. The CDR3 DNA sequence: TGTGCCAGCAGTTGGGGACCGAAATATGGCTACACCTTC.

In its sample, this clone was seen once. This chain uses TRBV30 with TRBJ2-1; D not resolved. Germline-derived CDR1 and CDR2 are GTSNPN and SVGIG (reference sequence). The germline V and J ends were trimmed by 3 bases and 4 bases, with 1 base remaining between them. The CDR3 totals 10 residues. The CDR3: CAWRYNEQFF. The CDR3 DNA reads TGTGCCTGGAGGTACAATGAGCAGTTCTTC.

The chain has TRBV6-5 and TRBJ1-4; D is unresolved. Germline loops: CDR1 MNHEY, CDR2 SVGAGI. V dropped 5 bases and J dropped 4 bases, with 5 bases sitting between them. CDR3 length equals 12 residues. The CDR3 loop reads CASSHYNEKLFF. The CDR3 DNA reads TGTGCCAGCAGTCACTATAATGAAAAACTGTTTTTT.